This T cell receptor (beta chain) derives from a study of shared clonotypes between healthy human individuals. Study-wide results and limits: Among donors, sharing of clonotypes was expected to be affected by sequencing depth.

Note on this clone: Its cognate antigen is unknown.

Per the germline V gene, CDR1 is SEHNR and CDR2 is FQNEAQ (reference sequence). The ends lost 4 bases at V and 1 base at J; junction bases unmatched: 4. The CDR3 runs to 16 residues. The repertoire was sequenced with immunoSEQ multiplex PCR; TCRdb's copy has only in-frame clones and lacks some. The sample comprises about 500,000 clones, roughly three quarters of which are singletons, and approximately 12% rests with the top ten. The source is a woman aged 35 to 49 in good health. Some clones in this sample may be carry-over from other donors' samples. Sequenced material: PBMCs. This chain links TRBV7-9 with TRBJ2-1, with 10 bases matching TRBD1. The CDR3 here is CASSSWDRGSYNEQFF. The DNA of the CDR3 is TGTGCCAGCAGCTCTTGGGACAGGGGTTCCTACAATGAGCAGTTCTTC.